These 27 T cell receptor beta chains share one sample of origin, sequenced in a study of control samples from healthy donors and cancer patients. The assay was immunoSEQ multiplex PCR, and TCRdb's table has in-frame clones only and misses some. The sample has 150,000 to 200,000 clones; 94% are singletons. Specimen: PBMCs. These receptor sequences come from a man between 60 and 75 years old with colorectal cancer.

The V call is TRBV11-2, the J call TRBJ2-4; 8 bases line up with TRBD2. Per germline, CDR1 SGHAT and CDR2 FQNNGV. Unmatched junction bases numbered 11, after V lost 2 bases and J lost 5 bases. The length of the CDR3 is 17 residues. CDR3 in DNA: TGTGCCAGCAGCTTATTCTTGGACAGCGGGGGTGAAAACATTCAGTACTTC. Protein: CASSLFLDSGGENIQYF.

The rearrangement uses TRBV6-5 and TRBJ1-3; 10 bases match TRBD1. The V and J ends lost 10 bases and 4 bases, in that order; junction bases with no gene match: 7. There are 14 residues in the CDR3. Germline lookup yields CDR1 MNHEY and CDR2 SVGAGI. For the CDR3, the DNA is TGTGCCACAAGACAGGGGGCGCAAGGAAACACCATATATTTT. Its protein product is CATRQGAQGNTIYF.

The rearrangement uses TRBV7-9 and TRBJ2-5; D is unclear. The CDR3 extends over 11 amino acids. Looked up from germline, CDR1 is SEHNR and CDR2 is FQNEAQ (reference sequence). The V gene lost 4 bases and the J gene lost 0 bases, with 0 bases spanning the gap. In nucleotides, the CDR3 is TGTGCCAGCAGCTACCAAGAGACCCAGTACTTC. This gives the protein CASSYQETQYF.

This clone was recorded only once. The CDR3, as DNA: TGCAGCGTTGAAGTCGGGACAGGATGGGGCGAGCAGTACTTC. Translating gives CSVEVGTGWGEQYF. This chain links TRBV29-1 with TRBJ2-7; 8 bases fit TRBD1. The junction had 8 bases not matched to a gene; V was cut back by 1 base and J by 6 bases. CDR1 SQVTM and CDR2 ANQGSEA come from the germline V gene. The CDR3 contains 14 residues.

This rearrangement joins TRBV11-2 to TRBJ2-5; maybe TRBD1 (5 bases). The CDR3 has 17 amino acids. V was clipped by 4 bases and J by 1 base, with 19 bases between them. The germline gives CDR1 SGHAT, CDR2 FQNNGV. The CDR3 sequence is CASSSTGRGPLQETQYF. In DNA, the CDR3 is TGTGCCAGCAGCTCGACGGGTAGGGGTCCTCTCCAAGAGACCCAGTACTTC.

J is TRBJ1-2 and V is TRBV6-6, with a possible D match to TRBD1 (5 bases). CDR1 is MNHNY and CDR2 is SVGAGI in the germline V gene (reference sequence). Between the trimmed V and J ends, which lost 4 bases and 8 bases, there was a span of 14 bases. The length of the CDR3 is 13 residues. The CDR3 DNA follows: TGTGCCAGCAGTTCGTCTCAGGGCCTAGGCTACACCTTC. It encodes CASSSSQGLGYTF.

This clone was observed once. The genes are TRBV11-2 and TRBJ1-1, with D unresolved. Germline loops: CDR1 SGHAT, CDR2 FQNNGV. The CDR3 loop spans 16 amino acids. V lost 0 bases to trimming and J lost 1 base, with 12 bases between them. CDR3 amino acids: CASSLDLSAPNTEAFF. CDR3 DNA: TGTGCCAGCAGCTTAGACCTATCGGCGCCGAACACTGAAGCTTTCTTT.

The genes are TRBV4-3 and TRBJ2-7, with a possible D match to TRBD2 (6 bases). The CDR3 is made up of 16 amino acids. Germline V lookup: CDR1 LGHNA, CDR2 YSLEER. Trimming shortened V by 0 bases and J by 3 bases, and 15 bases separated the two germline ends. The DNA for the CDR3 is TGCGCCAGCAGCCAAGATAGCACAGGAGGGTACTACGAGCAGTACTTC. This sequence encodes CASSQDSTGGYYEQYF.

The chain has TRBV7-2 and TRBJ1-1; maybe TRBD1 (5 bases). CDR3 length equals 14 residues. Trimming took 1 base from V and 9 from J, leaving 15 bases between them. From germline, CDR1 is SGHTA and CDR2 FQGNSA. CDR3 bases: TGTGCCAGCAGCTTAGGTGGGGCAGGCGCCCAAGCTTTCTTT. Translating it yields CASSLGGAGAQAFF.

The genes are TRBV19 and TRBJ2-1; 10 bases line up with TRBD1. Germline CDR1 is LNHDA and CDR2 is SQIVND (reference sequence). The V gene end was trimmed by 5 bases and the J gene end by 1 base; junction bases not matched to a gene: 2. This CDR3 contains 15 residues. CDR3 in amino acids: CASSPGQGSYNEQFF. In nucleotides, the CDR3 is TGTGCCAGTAGTCCGGGACAGGGGTCCTACAATGAGCAGTTCTTC.

The CDR3 sequence: CASSITTGGAEAFF. The CDR3 DNA reads as TGTGCCAGCAGCATCACAACAGGGGGGGCTGAAGCTTTCTTT. The V gene is TRBV7-8, the J gene TRBJ1-1, with 8 bases identical to TRBD1. Germline V gene lookup returns CDR1 SGHVS and CDR2 FQNEAQ. V gave up 5 bases and J gave up 6 bases; unmatched junction bases: 8. This CDR3 is built from 14 residues.

V is TRBV6-2 or TRBV6-3 and J is TRBJ2-7; a weak D match, TRBD1 (5 bases). The CDR3 loop spans 12 amino acids. Germline V CDR1 and CDR2: MNHEY, SVGEGT. Trimming took off 4 bases at V and 6 bases at J, with 10 bases between the two ends. CDR3 region: CASSLPGLEQYF. The CDR3 DNA reads as TGTGCCAGCAGTTTACCAGGGCTCGAGCAGTACTTC.

The chain employs TRBV21-1 and TRBJ2-7; TRBD1 reflects the table's D call only, with no check against the DNA. TRBV21-1 is a known pseudogene. The CDR3 is made up of 15 amino acids. This CDR3 is CASSKGQGRSYEQYF. For the CDR3, the DNA is TGTGCCAGCAGCAAAGGACAGGGGCGCTCCTACGAGCAGTACTTC.

The V call is TRBV28, the J call TRBJ2-3; 9 nucleotides agree with TRBD2. The CDR3 extends over 14 amino acids. The V gene's germline CDR1 is MDHEN and CDR2 SYDVKM. V shed 9 bases, J shed 4 bases, and the junction held 8 bases outside the gene matches. CDR3 residues: CASQSGGWADTQYF. In nucleotides, the CDR3 is TGTGCCAGTCAGAGCGGGGGGTGGGCAGATACGCAGTATTTT.

DNA for the CDR3: TGTGCCAGCAGCCCCACGAGGTTGGAGACCCAGTACTTC. Its translation: CASSPTRLETQYF. The V call is TRBV7-6, the J call TRBJ2-5, with unresolved D. Trimming stripped 5 bases from V and 5 bases from J, with 12 bases between. Germline CDR1 SGHVS, CDR2 FNYEAQ. The CDR3 extends over 13 amino acids.

The chain is built from TRBV5-5 and TRBJ1-1; unclear D gene. Per the germline V gene, CDR1 is SGHKS and CDR2 is YYEKEE (reference sequence). Trimming removed 2 bases from V and 2 bases from J, with 10 bases in between. The CDR3 totals 14 residues. This chain's CDR3 is CASSFRSRNTEAFF. In DNA, the CDR3 is TGTGCCAGCAGCTTTCGGAGTAGAAACACTGAAGCTTTCTTT.

The V and J genes are TRBV27 and TRBJ1-6; D may be TRBD1 (6 bases). This CDR3 region has 17 residues. Trimming pared 1 base from V and 0 bases from J, leaving 10 bases between. Looked up from germline, CDR1 is MNHEY and CDR2 is SMNVEV (reference sequence). The CDR3 nucleotides are TGTGCCAGCAGTTTATTGACAGGAGTCTCCTATAATTCACCCCTCCACTTT. Amino acids: CASSLLTGVSYNSPLHF.

This CDR3 reads CASSPGPLTGELFF. CDR3 DNA: TGTGCCAGCAGCCCGGGCCCACTCACCGGGGAGCTGTTTTTT. The chain joins TRBV11-1 to TRBJ2-2; no clear D gene. Trimming left V 5 bases short and J 4 bases short, with 11 bases between. The CDR3 consists of 14 residues. Per germline, CDR1 SGHAT and CDR2 FQDESV (reference sequence). Full variable domain (remainder filled in from reference TRBV11-1 and TRBJ2-2): EAEVAQSPRYKITEKSQAVAFWCDPISGHATLYWYRQILGQGPELLVQFQDESVVDDSQLPKDRFSAERLKGVDSTLKIQPAELGDSAMYLCASSPGPLTGELFFGEGSRLTVL.

V usage is TRBV7-6 and J usage is TRBJ1-4; no clear D. The germline CDR1 and CDR2 sequences are SGHVS and FNYEAQ. This CDR3 contains 12 residues. V gave up 1 base and J gave up 9 bases, with 6 bases separating them. Here the CDR3 DNA reads TGTGCCAGCAGCTTAGGGGGTCAAAAACTGTTTTTT. Its protein is CASSLGGQKLFF.

This sequence joins TRBV10-1 and TRBJ2-1, with D possibly matching TRBD2 (5 bases). The CDR3 consists of 16 residues. The germline gives CDR1 WNHNN, CDR2 SYGVQD (reference sequence). Trimming shortened V by 0 bases and J by 6 bases, and 15 bases separated the two germline ends. The CDR3 DNA reads TGCGCCAGCAGTGAGTCAAGGGAGAAGGGCCTCAATGAGCAGTTCTTC. It encodes CASSESREKGLNEQFF.

Concerning this clone itself: An end of the junction differs from the germline gene, which may be a read error. The chain has TRBV6-1 and TRBJ1-1; D gene uncertain. Germline CDR1 MNHNS, CDR2 SASEGT. This CDR3 contains 13 residues. CDR3 DNA sequence: TGTGCCAGCAGAGAAGATCAGAACACTGAAGCTTTCTTT. The encoded protein is CASREDQNTEAFF.

The chain combines TRBV7-2 with TRBJ1-5; D ambiguous. V lost 4 bases to trimming and J lost 0 bases, with 4 bases between them. Germline-derived CDR1 and CDR2 are SGHTA and FQGNSA. The CDR3 totals 13 residues. The CDR3 reads CASSWNSNQPQHF. The CDR3 nucleotides read TGTGCCAGCAGCTGGAATAGCAATCAGCCCCAGCATTTT.

The chain couples TRBV10-3 to TRBJ2-2; the match to TRBD2 covers 7 bases. CDR3 length: 14 amino acids. Trimming removed 3 bases from V and 4 bases from J; junction bases left unmatched: 2. Germline V gives CDR1 ENHRY, CDR2 SYGVKD. The CDR3 DNA reads TGTGCCATCAGTGACAGGGAGGGCACCGGGGAGCTGTTTTTT. Protein sequence: CAISDREGTGELFF.

The chain carries TRBV5-1 and TRBJ1-1; maybe TRBD1 (5 bases). V was clipped by 2 bases and J by 5 bases, with 10 bases between them. The CDR3 contains 13 residues. The germline V gene has CDR1 SGHRS and CDR2 YFSETQ. CDR3 nucleotides: TGCGCCAGCAGCTTCGGGGGAGATACTGAAGCTTTCTTT. Amino acid sequence: CASSFGGDTEAFF.

The chain links TRBV7-9 to TRBJ1-2; TRBD1 is a possible D gene (6 bases). Germline lookup yields CDR1 SEHNR and CDR2 FQNEAQ (reference sequence). Trimming stripped 5 bases from V and 6 bases from J, with 13 bases between. The CDR3 is made up of 13 amino acids. CDR3 sequence reads: CASSLDRLDGYTF. The CDR3 DNA follows: TGTGCCAGCAGCCTCGACAGGTTAGATGGCTACACCTTC.

CDR3 in amino acids: CASSPGNRGTGELFF. DNA of the CDR3: TGTGCCAGCAGCCCGGGAAACAGGGGAACCGGGGAGCTGTTTTTT. V usage is TRBV7-8 and J usage is TRBJ2-2; 7 nucleotides agree with TRBD1. Germline V gene sequence: CDR1 SGHVS, CDR2 FQNEAQ. V lost 5 bases to trimming and J lost 5 bases; unmatched junction nucleotides: 8. The CDR3 has 15 amino acids. The entire variable domain, with the rest obtained from reference TRBV7-8 and TRBJ2-2, is as follows: GAGVSQSPRYKVAKRGQDVALRCDPISGHVSLFWYQQALGQGPEFLTYFQNEAQLDKSGLPSDRFFAERPEGSVSTLKIQRTQQEDSAVYLCASSPGNRGTGELFFGEGSRLTVL.

V gene TRBV9 combines with J gene TRBJ2-2; D may correspond to TRBD1 or TRBD2 (5 bases each). The CDR3 has 15 amino acids. The germline V and J ends were trimmed by 4 bases and 3 bases, with 13 bases remaining between them. The V gene's germline CDR1 is SGDLS and CDR2 YYNGEE. The CDR3 region is CASSPEGYDTGELFF. Written as DNA, the CDR3 is TGTGCCAGCAGCCCCGAGGGGTACGACACCGGGGAGCTGTTTTTT.